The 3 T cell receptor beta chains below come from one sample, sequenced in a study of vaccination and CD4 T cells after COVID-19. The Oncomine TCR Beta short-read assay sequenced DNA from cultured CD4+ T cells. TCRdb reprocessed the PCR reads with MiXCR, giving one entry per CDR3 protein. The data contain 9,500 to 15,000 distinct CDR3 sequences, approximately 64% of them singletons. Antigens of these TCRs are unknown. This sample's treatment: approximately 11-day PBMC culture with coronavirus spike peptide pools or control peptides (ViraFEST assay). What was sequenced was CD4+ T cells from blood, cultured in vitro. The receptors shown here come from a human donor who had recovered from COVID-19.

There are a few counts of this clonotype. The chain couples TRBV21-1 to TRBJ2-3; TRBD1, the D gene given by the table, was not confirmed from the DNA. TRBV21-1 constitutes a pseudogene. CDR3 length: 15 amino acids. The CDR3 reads CASSKCRGDTDTQYF. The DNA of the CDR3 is TGTGCCAGCAGCAAATGTAGAGGGGACACAGATACGCAGTATTTT.

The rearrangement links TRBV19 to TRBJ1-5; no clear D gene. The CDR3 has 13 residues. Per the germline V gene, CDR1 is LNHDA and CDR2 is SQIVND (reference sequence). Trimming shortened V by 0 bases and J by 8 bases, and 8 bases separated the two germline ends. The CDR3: CASSIDGEKPQHF. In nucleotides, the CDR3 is TGTGCCAGTAGTATAGACGGGGAGAAGCCCCAGCATTTT.

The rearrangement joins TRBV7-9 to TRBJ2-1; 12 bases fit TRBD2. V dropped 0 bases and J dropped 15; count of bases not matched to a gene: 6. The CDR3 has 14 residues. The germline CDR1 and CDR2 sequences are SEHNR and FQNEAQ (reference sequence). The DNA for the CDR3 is TGTGCCAGCAGCTTAGCCCCTAGCGGGAGGGCCCTGTTCTTC. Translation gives CASSLAPSGRALFF.